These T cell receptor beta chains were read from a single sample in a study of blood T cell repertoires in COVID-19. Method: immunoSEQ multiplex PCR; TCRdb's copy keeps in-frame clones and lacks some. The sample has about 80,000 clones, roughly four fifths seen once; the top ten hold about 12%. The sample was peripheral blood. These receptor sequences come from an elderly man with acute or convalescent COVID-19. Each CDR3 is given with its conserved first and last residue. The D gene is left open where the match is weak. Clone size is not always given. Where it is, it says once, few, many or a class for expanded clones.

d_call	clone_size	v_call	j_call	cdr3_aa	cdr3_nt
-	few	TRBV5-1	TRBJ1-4	CASSQNGNRNEKLFF	TGCGCCAGCAGCCAGAACGGGAATCGGAATGAAAAACTGTTTTTT
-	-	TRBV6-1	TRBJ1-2	CASSELGRGRPGYTF	TGTGCCAGCAGTGAGCTCGGGCGGGGGCGACCCGGCTACACCTTC
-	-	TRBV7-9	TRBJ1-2	CASSGSGGGYGYTF	TGTGCCAGCAGCGGCTCAGGCGGGGGCTATGGCTACACCTTC
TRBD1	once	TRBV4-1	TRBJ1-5	CASSQATGAVQPQHF	TGCGCCAGCAGCCAAGCCACAGGGGCGGTTCAGCCCCAGCATTTT
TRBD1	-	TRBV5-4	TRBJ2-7	CASSLRTGAHYEQYF	TGTGCCAGCAGCTTGAGGACAGGGGCTCACTACGAGCAGTACTTC
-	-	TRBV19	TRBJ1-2	CASSIAVSGNGYTF	TGTGCCAGTAGTATAGCGGTCTCAGGGAATGGCTACACCTTC
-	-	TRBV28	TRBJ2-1	CASSDLTRTSYNEQFF	TGTGCCAGCAGTGATCTGACTAGGACGTCCTACAATGAGCAGTTCTTC
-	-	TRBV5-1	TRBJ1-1	CASSLDRETEAFF	TGCGCCAGCAGCTTGGACAGGGAAACTGAAGCTTTCTTT
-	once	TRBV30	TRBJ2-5	CAWSGGQETQYF	TGTGCCTGGAGCGGGGGCCAAGAGACCCAGTACTTC
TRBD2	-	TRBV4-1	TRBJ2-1	CASSHPLAASYNEQFF	TGCGCCAGCAGCCACCCCCTAGCGGCCTCCTACAATGAGCAGTTCTTC
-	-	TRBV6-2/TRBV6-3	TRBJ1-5	CASSYSRRDNQPQHF	TGTGCCAGCAGTTATTCTCGCAGGGACAATCAGCCCCAGCATTTT
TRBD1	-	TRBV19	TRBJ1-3	CASSMAQQGAYLGDTIYF	TGTGCCAGTAGTATGGCCCAACAGGGGGCATATCTTGGAGACACCATATATTTT
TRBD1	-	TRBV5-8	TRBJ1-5	CASSPGTGWQPQHF	TGTGCCAGCAGCCCCGGGACAGGGTGGCAGCCCCAGCATTTT
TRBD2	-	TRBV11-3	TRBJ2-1	CASSLTSGSNEQFF	TGTGCCAGCAGCTTAACTAGCGGGTCCAATGAGCAGTTCTTC
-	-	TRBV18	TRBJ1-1	CASSPGGSDTEAFF	TGTGCCAGCTCCCCCGGGGGAAGCGACACTGAAGCTTTCTTT
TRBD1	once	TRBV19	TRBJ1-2	CASQGQGNYGYTF	TGTGCCAGCCAGGGACAGGGAAACTATGGCTACACCTTC
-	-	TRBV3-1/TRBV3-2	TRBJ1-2	CASSHVGGAGYGYTF	TGTGCCAGCAGCCACGTAGGAGGGGCGGGCTATGGCTACACCTTC
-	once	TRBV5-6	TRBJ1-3	CASSTRTASGNTIYF	TGTGCCAGCAGCACGAGGACAGCCTCTGGAAACACCATATATTTT
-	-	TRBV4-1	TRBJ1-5	CASSQDLHSGSPQGQPQHF	TGCGCCAGCAGCCAAGATTTACACAGCGGGTCCCCACAAGGTCAGCCCCAGCATTTT
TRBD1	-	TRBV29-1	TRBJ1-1	CSVGTGGTEAFF	TGCAGCGTCGGGACAGGGGGCACTGAAGCTTTCTTT
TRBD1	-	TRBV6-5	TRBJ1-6	CASSYGTGGNSPLHF	TGTGCCAGCAGTTACGGGACAGGGGGTAATTCACCCCTCCACTTT
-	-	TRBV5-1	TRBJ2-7	CASSLREGREQYF	TGCGCCAGCAGCTTGCGTGAGGGCCGAGAGCAGTACTTC
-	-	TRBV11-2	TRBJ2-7	CASSLGHTQIYEQYF	TGTGCCAGCAGCCTGGGACATACTCAAATTTACGAGCAGTACTTC
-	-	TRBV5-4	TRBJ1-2	CASSLPRDTYGYTF	TGTGCCAGCAGCCTTCCCCGGGACACTTATGGCTACACCTTC
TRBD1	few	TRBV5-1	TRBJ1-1	CASSLGLTGVNTEAFF	TGCGCCAGCAGCTTGGGCCTAACAGGGGTGAACACTGAAGCTTTCTTT
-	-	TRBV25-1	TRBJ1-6	CASSVVDTGRGSPLHF	TGTGCCAGCAGTGTCGTAGACACAGGGCGTGGTTCACCCCTCCACTTT
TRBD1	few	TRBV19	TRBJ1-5	CASSIVGTANSNQPQHF	TGTGCCAGTAGTATAGTGGGGACAGCAAATAGCAATCAGCCCCAGCATTTT
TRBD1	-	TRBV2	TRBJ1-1	CAKNRGDTEAFF	TGTGCCAAGAACAGGGGGGACACTGAAGCTTTCTTT
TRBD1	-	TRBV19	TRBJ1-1	CASSLPTGGWNTEAFF	TGTGCCAGTAGTCTTCCGACAGGGGGCTGGAACACTGAAGCTTTCTTT
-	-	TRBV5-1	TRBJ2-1	CASRPTGGSYNEQFF	TGCGCCAGCAGACCCACAGGTGGTTCTTACAATGAGCAGTTCTTC
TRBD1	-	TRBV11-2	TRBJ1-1	CASSGETGKVDSTEAFF	TGTGCCAGCAGCGGGGAGACAGGGAAAGTTGATAGCACTGAAGCTTTCTTT
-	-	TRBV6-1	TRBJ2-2	CASSEGTGNTGELFF	TGTGCCAGCAGCGAAGGGACTGGGAACACCGGGGAGCTGTTTTTT
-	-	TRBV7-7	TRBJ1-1	CASSLSRNTEAFF	TGTGCTAGCAGCTTATCCCGGAACACTGAAGCTTTCTTT
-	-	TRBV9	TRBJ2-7	CASSVGQDPYEQYF	TGTGCCAGCAGCGTAGGACAGGACCCCTACGAGCAGTACTTC
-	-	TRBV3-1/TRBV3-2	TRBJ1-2	CASSQVLYGYTF	TGTGCCAGCAGCCAAGTTCTATATGGCTACACCTTC
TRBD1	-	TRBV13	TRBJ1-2	CASRIRDRDVYGYTF	TGTGCCAGCAGGATCCGGGACAGGGATGTCTATGGCTACACCTTC
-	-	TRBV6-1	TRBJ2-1	CASSVRTVPGSYNEQFF	TGTGCCAGCAGTGTGAGGACAGTCCCCGGCTCCTACAATGAGCAGTTCTTC
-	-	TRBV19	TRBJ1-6	CASSAGDSSNSPLHF	TGTGCCAGTAGTGCGGGAGACAGCTCCAATTCACCCCTCCACTTT
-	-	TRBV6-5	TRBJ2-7	CASSYRQAHSEQYF	TGTGCCAGCAGTTACAGGCAGGCTCATTCGGAGCAGTACTTC
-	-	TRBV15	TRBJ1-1	CATSRGTGSEAFF	TGTGCCACCAGCAGAGGAACAGGGTCTGAAGCTTTCTTT
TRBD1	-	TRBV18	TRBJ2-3	CASSRDRGDTQYF	TGTGCCAGCTCTCGGGACAGGGGAGATACGCAGTATTTT
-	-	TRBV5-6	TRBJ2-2	CASSLVPLAPGELFF	TGTGCCAGCAGCTTGGTGCCCCTGGCACCCGGGGAGCTGTTTTTT
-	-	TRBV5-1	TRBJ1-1	CASSLEGEVNTEAFF	TGCGCCAGCAGCTTGGAAGGGGAGGTGAACACTGAAGCTTTCTTT
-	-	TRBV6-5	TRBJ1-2	CASSIGQSYGYTF	TGTGCCAGCAGTATTGGACAAAGCTATGGCTACACCTTC
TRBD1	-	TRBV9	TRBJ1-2	CASSYTGAEYGYTF	TGTGCCAGCAGCTATACAGGGGCCGAATATGGCTACACCTTC
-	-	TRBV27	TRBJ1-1	CASSLLRGGMNTEAFF	TGTGCCAGCAGTTTATTGAGGGGGGGAATGAACACTGAAGCTTTCTTT
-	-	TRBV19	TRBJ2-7	CASSKGAGKGDEQYF	TGTGCCAGTAGTAAAGGTGCAGGCAAAGGGGACGAGCAGTACTTC
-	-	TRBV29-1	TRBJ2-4	CSVERVNIQYF	TGCAGCGTTGAGAGGGTAAACATTCAGTACTTC
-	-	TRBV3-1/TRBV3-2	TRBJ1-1	CASSQGRNTEAFF	TGTGCCAGCAGCCAAGGGAGGAACACTGAAGCTTTCTTT
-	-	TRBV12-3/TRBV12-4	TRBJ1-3	CASSLTGRDTIYF	TGTGCCAGCAGTTTAACAGGGAGGGACACCATATATTTT
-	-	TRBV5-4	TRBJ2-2	CASSSRGGGNTGELFF	TGTGCCAGCAGCTCGAGGGGGGGCGGGAACACCGGGGAGCTGTTTTTT
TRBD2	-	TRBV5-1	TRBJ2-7	CASSLAGLAGDEQYF	TGCGCCAGCAGCTTGGCCGGACTAGCGGGGGACGAGCAGTACTTC
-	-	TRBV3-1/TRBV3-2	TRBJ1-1	CASSQDLALNTEAFF	TGTGCCAGCAGCCAAGATCTAGCGTTGAACACTGAAGCTTTCTTT
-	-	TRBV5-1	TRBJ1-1	CASSLPGGGLNTEAFF	TGCGCCAGCAGCTTGCCAGGCGGGGGGCTGAACACTGAAGCTTTCTTT
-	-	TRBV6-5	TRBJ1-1	CASSHDWKNTEAFF	TGTGCCAGCAGCCACGACTGGAAGAACACTGAAGCTTTCTTT